The 7 T cell receptor beta chains below all came from one sample that was sequenced in a study of cytomegalovirus exposure and HLA in healthy donors. With 60 Vbeta and 13 Jbeta primers, the PCR was carried out. Method: immunoSEQ multiplex PCR; TCRdb's copy keeps in-frame clones and lacks some. The profile shows 130,000 or so clones, approximately 80% of them singletons. Sequenced material: PBMCs. Receptor source: a man aged 40-55 years in good health and CMV-seronegative.

The V gene is TRBV19, the J gene TRBJ2-5; 11 bases map to TRBD2. Germline V gives CDR1 LNHDA, CDR2 SQIVND (reference sequence). The CDR3 totals 15 residues. The junction had 7 bases not matched to a gene; V was cut back by 5 bases and J by 5 bases. The CDR3 loop is CASSELAGARETQYF. As DNA, the CDR3 is TGTGCCAGTAGTGAACTAGCGGGGGCGAGGGAGACCCAGTACTTC.

The chain is built from TRBV5-6 and TRBJ1-2; 7 bases map to TRBD1. CDR1 and CDR2 from the germline V gene are SGHDT and YYEEEE. The CDR3 runs to 13 residues. With 4 bases clipped from V and 7 bases from J, the junction kept 7 bases outside the gene matches. In DNA form, the CDR3 reads TGTGCCAGCAGCCTCTCCTGGACAGGTGGCTACACCTTC. Its protein is CASSLSWTGGYTF.

J is TRBJ2-5 and V is TRBV25-1; 7 bases map to TRBD1. CDR3 length: 16 residues. From germline, CDR1 is MGHDK and CDR2 SYGVNS. The J segment lost 5 bases and the V segment lost 3 bases, leaving 12 bases of the junction unmatched. CDR3 loop: CASSEGRQGGQETQYF. In DNA, the CDR3 is TGTGCCAGCAGTGAGGGTCGACAGGGTGGCCAGGAGACCCAGTACTTC.

This chain connects TRBV20-1 to TRBJ1-2; tentative D call: TRBD1 (6 bases). The CDR3 loop spans 11 amino acids. V lost 4 bases, J lost 8 bases, and 11 bases lay in between. Per the germline V gene, CDR1 is DFQATT and CDR2 is SNEGSKA (reference sequence). The DNA of the CDR3 is TGCAGTGCTAATCAGGGGCACGGCTACACCTTC. Translated, it gives CSANQGHGYTF.

This chain uses TRBV7-2 with TRBJ2-3; 10 bases fit TRBD2. V was pared by 5 bases and J by 4 bases, with 9 bases of the junction left unmatched. The CDR3 length is 16 residues. Germline-derived CDR1 and CDR2 are SGHTA and FQGNSA. CDR3 loop: CASSLNSGGAADTQYF. The CDR3 DNA reads TGTGCCAGCAGCCTAAACAGCGGGGGGGCCGCAGATACGCAGTATTTT. Drawing the rest from reference TRBV7-2 and TRBJ2-3, the complete variable domain is GAGVSQSPSNKVTEKGKDVELRCDPISGHTALYWYRQSLGQGLEFLIYFQGNSAPDKSGLPSDRFSAERTGGSVSTLTIQRTQQEDSAVYLCASSLNSGGAADTQYFGPGTRLTVL.

The rearrangement links TRBV5-1 to TRBJ2-3; TRBD2 matches at 13 bases. This CDR3 region has 15 residues. The germline V gene has CDR1 SGHRS and CDR2 YFSETQ. J lost 5 bases, V lost 3 bases, and 3 bases had no gene match. The CDR3 nucleotides are TGCGCCAGCAGCTCTGGACTAGCGGGAGTAGATACGCAGTATTTT. Residues: CASSSGLAGVDTQYF.

The V gene is TRBV28, the J gene TRBJ2-1, with TRBD1 identical over 9 bases. Trimming removed 6 bases from V and 8 bases from J; junction bases left unmatched: 11. Germline assignment: CDR1 MDHEN and CDR2 SYDVKM. The CDR3 loop spans 15 amino acids. The DNA for the CDR3 is TGTGCCAGCAGGGGGGCGGGACAGGGAGTATATGAGCAGTTCTTC. This codes for CASRGAGQGVYEQFF.